This record looks at one TCR beta chain sequence and its context. Antigen unknown. The data stem from a study of cytomegalovirus exposure and HLA in healthy donors. The junction had 7 bases not matched to a gene; V was cut back by 3 bases and J by 5 bases. The CDR3 sequence is 15 residues long. Germline CDR1 is SGHTA and CDR2 is FQGNSA. The PCR had 60 Vbeta and 13 Jbeta primers. Sequencing was performed with immunoSEQ multiplex PCR; in TCRdb, only in-frame clones are kept and a portion is missing. Seen here are about 190,000 clones, 81% observed once, and the top ten hold around 1.9%. The study, taken as a whole, reports: Most TCR sequences proved rare, with some public TCRs found in many donors.

The V call is TRBV7-2, the J call TRBJ2-5, with 9 bases identical to TRBD2. The TCR sequence derives from a man aged 18 to 29 in good health and CMV-seronegative. The sample consisted of PBMCs. CDR3 DNA: TGTGCCAGCAGCTTCTCGCTAGCGGGGTCGGAGACCCAGTACTTC. Its translation: CASSFSLAGSETQYF.